The next 32 T cell receptor beta chains were all read from a single sample in a study of T cell responses to AZD1222 COVID-19 vaccine. Libraries were prepared by immunoSEQ multiplex PCR; TCRdb keeps only in-frame clonotypes and omits some of them. The table records around 84,000 clones, roughly 85% of them present only once. Sequences were derived from peripheral blood, sampled 28 days after the second AZD1222 dose. Source of these receptors: an adult who received the AZD1222 COVID-19 vaccine.

The chain couples TRBV24-1 to TRBJ2-1; a possible D gene is TRBD1 (5 bases). CDR3 length equals 13 residues. Germline-derived CDR1 and CDR2 are KGHDR and SFDVKD. The germline V and J ends were trimmed by 0 bases and 9 bases, with 8 bases remaining between them. The CDR3 DNA is TGTGCCACCAGTGATTTGGTAAGGGGTGAGCAGTTCTTC. It codes for CATSDLVRGEQFF.

The sample holds many counts of this clone. J is TRBJ1-2 and V is TRBV5-4; 7 nucleotides match TRBD1. This CDR3 is 12 amino acids long. The V and J ends lost 6 bases and 3 bases, in that order; junction bases with no gene match: 2. CDR1 is SGHNT and CDR2 is YYREEE in the germline V gene (reference sequence). The CDR3 reads CASTGTDYGYTF. The CDR3, as DNA: TGTGCCAGCACCGGGACAGACTATGGCTACACCTTC.

This clone was seen only once. At one end, the junction sequence differs from germline, possibly due to a read error. Within the sample, other DNA sequences also encode this same CDR3. The V and J genes are TRBV24-1 and TRBJ2-2; D might be TRBD1 or TRBD2, each matching 5 bases. This CDR3 comprises 16 residues. From germline, CDR1 is KGHDR and CDR2 SFDVKD. The CDR3 DNA is TGTCCCACCAGTCCCCCCGGCCCTGGGACGACCGGGGAGCTGTTTTTT. Protein: CPTSPPGPGTTGELFF.

The chain links TRBV5-1 to TRBJ1-6; no definite D call. Trimming removed 7 bases from V and 2 bases from J, with 10 bases in between. CDR1 is SGHRS and CDR2 is YFSETQ in the germline V gene. This CDR3 spans 14 amino acids. DNA for the CDR3: TGCGCCAGCTCCCTAACACCCTATAATTCACCCCTCCACTTT. This encodes CASSLTPYNSPLHF.

This chain uses TRBV7-9 with TRBJ2-1; no clear D gene. Trimming removed 5 bases at V and 3 bases at J, with 20 bases between. In germline, CDR1 is SEHNR, CDR2 FQNEAQ (reference sequence). This CDR3 comprises 17 residues. This CDR3 is CASSPISRVPIYNEQFF. The CDR3 DNA sequence: TGTGCCAGCAGCCCCATCTCTAGAGTTCCGATCTACAATGAGCAGTTCTTC.

This chain links TRBV4-2 with TRBJ2-3; 8 bases fit TRBD2. The CDR3 contains 16 residues. Germline CDR1 and CDR2: LGHNA and YNFKEQ. Trimming took 1 base from V and 5 from J; bases not matched to a gene: 8. This CDR3 reads CASSQVRGLEVDTQYF. CDR3 sequence (DNA): TGTGCCAGCAGCCAAGTCAGGGGACTAGAAGTAGATACGCAGTATTTT.

This clone was seen more than once but under ten times. This rearrangement joins TRBV27 to TRBJ2-7; TRBD1 might be the D (5 bases). The V and J ends lost 2 bases and 0 bases respectively, with 11 bases between them. The CDR3 covers 15 residues. Germline V gene data show CDR1 as MNHEY and CDR2 as SMNVEV (reference sequence). The CDR3 nucleotides are TGTGCCAGCAGTTTAAGACAGACGTTCTCCTACGAGCAGTACTTC. It yields the protein CASSLRQTFSYEQYF.

The V call is TRBV28, the J call TRBJ1-5; 7 bases are a match to TRBD1. V was clipped by 2 bases and J by 5 bases; unmatched bases: 6. Germline V gene lookup returns CDR1 MDHEN and CDR2 SYDVKM. The CDR3 runs to 15 residues. The CDR3 is CASSLLTGSHQPQHF. The CDR3, as DNA: TGTGCCAGCAGTTTACTGACAGGGTCCCATCAGCCCCAGCATTTT.

This clone appeared a single time. The V call is TRBV5-1, the J call TRBJ2-6; D uncertain. CDR1 and CDR2 from the germline V gene are SGHRS and YFSETQ. The V end lost 7 bases, the J end lost 2 bases, and 13 bases lay between the germline ends. This CDR3 region has 15 residues. The CDR3: CASLDILAGANVLTF. CDR3 bases: TGCGCCAGCTTAGATATTCTGGCTGGGGCCAACGTCCTGACTTTC.

This rearrangement joins TRBV27 to TRBJ2-2, with 9 positions matching TRBD1. CDR3 length: 15 amino acids. Germline CDR1 MNHEY, CDR2 SMNVEV (reference sequence). The trim removed 8 bases at V and 4 bases at J, leaving 8 bases unmatched. For the CDR3, the DNA is TGTGCCAGCTGCTCCGGGACAGGGACCACCGGGGAGCTGTTTTTT. Encoded protein: CASCSGTGTTGELFF.

This chain uses TRBV6-5 with TRBJ2-1; D unclear. The length of the CDR3 is 13 residues. Trimming left V 5 bases short and J 4 bases short, with 9 bases between. From germline, CDR1 is MNHEY and CDR2 SVGAGI. CDR3 in amino acids: CASSRYFYNEQFF. The CDR3 DNA follows: TGTGCCAGCAGTCGGTACTTTTACAATGAGCAGTTCTTC.

The V gene is TRBV7-8, the J gene TRBJ1-2; a possible D gene is TRBD1 (6 bases). Trimming took 1 base from V and 2 from J, leaving 14 bases between them. CDR1 and CDR2 (germline): SGHVS, FQNEAQ. The CDR3 is 16 residues long. In nucleotides, the CDR3 is TGTGCCAGCAGCTTAGTGGCAGGGGAAGGGAACTATGGCTACACCTTC. Translation gives CASSLVAGEGNYGYTF.

The chain joins TRBV4-1 to TRBJ1-4, with D hard to call. The germline V gene has CDR1 MGHRA and CDR2 YSYEKL. Deletions cut 5 bases from V and 14 bases from J, with 12 bases between. The CDR3 is 11 residues long. CDR3 nucleotide sequence: TGCGCCAGCAGCAGTGGTTGGGTTCTGTTTTTT. Its protein is CASSSGWVLFF.

The chain employs TRBV2 and TRBJ1-6; 10 nucleotides match TRBD1. With 8 bases clipped from V and 6 bases from J, the junction kept 10 bases outside the gene matches. This CDR3 comprises 16 residues. From germline, CDR1 is SNHLY and CDR2 FYNNEI. The chain's CDR3 is CASGYDRGLGNSPLHF. The CDR3 DNA sequence: TGTGCCAGCGGATATGACAGGGGGCTTGGTAATTCACCCCTCCACTTT.

The CDR3 loop is CASSYPLSPNTEAFF. Written as DNA, the CDR3 is TGTGCCAGCAGCTACCCGTTGAGTCCGAACACTGAAGCTTTCTTT. V gene TRBV7-8 combines with J gene TRBJ1-1; no reliable D call. The CDR3 length is 15 residues. The V end was cut by 4 bases, the J end by 1 base, with 13 bases between. Germline V gene data show CDR1 as SGHVS and CDR2 as FQNEAQ.

The chain couples TRBV3-1 (or the pseudogene TRBV3-2) to TRBJ1-3; 8 bases are shared with TRBD1. In germline, CDR1 is LGHDT, CDR2 YNNKEL (reference sequence). The CDR3 has 20 residues. Losses at the gene ends were 0 bases for V and 0 bases for J; bases not matched to a gene: 13. The CDR3 here is CASSQEFPKSGTGSGNTIYF. DNA of the CDR3: TGTGCCAGCAGCCAAGAATTCCCGAAGTCGGGGACAGGCTCTGGAAACACCATATATTTT.

This rearrangement joins TRBV11-2 to TRBJ2-2; D remains ambiguous. V dropped 5 bases and J dropped 7 bases, with 11 bases sitting between them. Germline V gives CDR1 SGHAT, CDR2 FQNNGV. CDR3 length: 13 amino acids. The CDR3 is CASSVRVDGELFF. As DNA, the CDR3 is TGTGCCAGCAGCGTTCGGGTCGACGGGGAGCTGTTTTTT.

The rearrangement joins TRBV19 to TRBJ1-4; no firm D call. V lost 4 bases and J 0 bases, leaving 12 bases between the germline ends. The CDR3 sequence is 16 residues long. The germline V gene encodes CDR1 LNHDA and CDR2 SQIVND (reference sequence). This CDR3 is CASSNRKPATNEKLFF. CDR3 DNA sequence: TGTGCCAGTAGTAACCGGAAGCCAGCAACTAATGAAAAACTGTTTTTT. Looking up the rest from reference TRBV19 and TRBJ1-4 gives the full variable domain: DGGITQSPKYLFRKEGQNVTLSCEQNLNHDAMYWYRQDPGQGLRLIYYSQIVNDFQKGDIAEGYSVSREKKESFPLTVTSAQKNPTAFYLCASSNRKPATNEKLFFGSGTQLSVL.

The chain links TRBV28 to TRBJ2-7, with D perhaps matching TRBD1 or TRBD2 (6 bases each). The V end was cut by 3 bases, the J end by 5 bases, with 20 bases between. CDR1 is MDHEN, CDR2 SYDVKM, per germline. The CDR3 length is 16 residues. CDR3 amino acids: CASSLGAAGNLHEQYF. The CDR3 nucleotides are TGTGCCAGCAGTTTGGGGGCCGCGGGGAATCTCCACGAGCAGTACTTC.

Here the CDR3 DNA reads TGTGCCAGCAGTTACTCCGGCGGGGGCCCCGGGGAGACCCAGTACTTC. The encoded protein is CASSYSGGGPGETQYF. The chain carries TRBV6-6 and TRBJ2-5, with D possibly matching TRBD2 (7 bases). Trimming shortened V by 0 bases and J by 5 bases, and 16 bases separated the two germline ends. The CDR3 totals 16 residues. Germline-derived CDR1 and CDR2 are MNHNY and SVGAGI (reference sequence).

The rearrangement uses TRBV6-6 and TRBJ1-4; 10 bases are a match to TRBD1. Germline assignment: CDR1 MNHNY and CDR2 SVGAGI (reference sequence). V gave up 6 bases and J gave up 8 bases; unmatched junction bases: 6. This CDR3 contains 14 residues. The CDR3 DNA reads as TGTGCCAGCAGACAGAGGACAGGGGGGGAAAAACTGTTTTTT. This codes for CASRQRTGGEKLFF.

The chain is built from TRBV29-1 and TRBJ1-1, with D perhaps TRBD1 (6 bases). The CDR3 sequence is 15 residues long. Germline V lookup: CDR1 SQVTM, CDR2 ANQGSEA. Trimming removed 4 bases from V and 5 bases from J, with 20 bases in between. The CDR3 protein is CSVVGPGAVRTEAFF. Here the CDR3 DNA reads TGCAGCGTTGTTGGGCCAGGGGCCGTGAGGACTGAAGCTTTCTTT.

The chain has TRBV19 and TRBJ1-6; D is unclear. The V gene lost 5 bases and the J gene lost 7 bases, with 6 bases spanning the gap. CDR1 is LNHDA and CDR2 is SQIVND in the germline V gene (reference sequence). The CDR3 loop spans 12 amino acids. The CDR3 sequence: CASSSLNSPLHF. CDR3 coding DNA: TGTGCCAGTAGTTCGTTAAATTCACCCCTCCACTTT. Supplemented by reference TRBV19 and TRBJ1-6, the full variable domain reads DGGITQSPKYLFRKEGQNVTLSCEQNLNHDAMYWYRQDPGQGLRLIYYSQIVNDFQKGDIAEGYSVSREKKESFPLTVTSAQKNPTAFYLCASSSLNSPLHFGNGTRLTVT.

V is TRBV3-1 (or the pseudogene TRBV3-2) and J is TRBJ1-5; D is undetermined. V was pared by 4 bases and J by 0 bases, with 10 bases between. Germline CDR1 is LGHDT and CDR2 is YNNKEL (reference sequence). There are 15 residues in the CDR3. The CDR3 here is CASSRSRGSNQPQHF. In nucleotides, the CDR3 is TGTGCCAGCAGCCGATCCAGAGGTAGCAATCAGCCCCAGCATTTT.

Concerning this clone: One end of the junction does not line up with germline, which may come from a read error. J is TRBJ1-4 and V is TRBV7-7; TRBD1 might be the D (6 bases). Germline V CDR1 and CDR2: SSHAT, FNYEAQ (reference sequence). This CDR3 contains 13 residues. The CDR3 DNA reads as TGTGCTAGCAGCTTTAGGGGGGTTGAAAAACTGTTTTTT. Translation: CASSFRGVEKLFF.

The rearrangement joins TRBV2 to TRBJ2-2; D is uncertain. Germline CDR1 and CDR2: SNHLY and FYNNEI. CDR3 length equals 15 residues. V was clipped by 6 bases and J by 1 base, with 12 bases between them. CDR3 loop: CASSNRVLNTGELFF. The CDR3 DNA sequence: TGTGCCAGCAGCAATAGGGTACTGAACACCGGGGAGCTGTTTTTT.

The chain couples TRBV5-4 to TRBJ2-7, with D uncertain. CDR1 SGHNT and CDR2 YYREEE come from the germline V gene (reference sequence). The CDR3 sequence is 13 residues long. The V and J ends lost 4 bases and 3 bases respectively, with 11 bases between them. The CDR3 protein is CASSLGSYYEQYF. CDR3 coding DNA: TGTGCCAGCAGCCTAGGTAGCTACTACGAGCAGTACTTC. The complete variable domain, with remaining parts taken from reference TRBV5-4 and TRBJ2-7, reads ETGVTQSPTHLIKTRGQQVTLRCSSQSGHNTVSWYQQALGQGPQFIFQYYREEENGRGNFPPRFSGLQFPNYSSELNVNALELDDSALYLCASSLGSYYEQYFGPGTRLTVT.

J is TRBJ2-1 and V is TRBV28, with D tentatively TRBD1 or TRBD2 (6 bases each). The CDR3 has 14 residues. CDR1 MDHEN and CDR2 SYDVKM come from the germline V gene. V was clipped by 3 bases and J by 4 bases, with 10 bases between them. CDR3 protein: CASSFGGHYNEQFF. The CDR3 bases are TGTGCCAGCAGTTTCGGGGGACATTACAATGAGCAGTTCTTC.

The chain recombines TRBV6-1 with TRBJ1-5; maybe TRBD1 (5 bases). Trimming pared 0 bases from V and 5 bases from J, leaving 11 bases between. The length of the CDR3 is 15 residues. Germline CDR1 reads MNHNS; CDR2 reads SASEGT. The chain's CDR3 is CASSEALRGDQPQHF. The CDR3 nucleotides are TGTGCCAGCAGTGAAGCTTTAAGGGGCGATCAGCCCCAGCATTTT.

A single count supports this clone. This chain connects TRBV5-1 to TRBJ1-1; 7 bases align to TRBD1. CDR3 length: 12 amino acids. J was trimmed by 6 bases and V by 3 bases; bases with no gene match: 2. CDR1 and CDR2 from the germline V gene are SGHRS and YFSETQ. The CDR3 DNA sequence: TGCGCCAGCAGCTCGGGGACAGCTGAAGCTTTCTTT. The encoded protein is CASSSGTAEAFF.

The sample holds one count of this clone. The chain combines TRBV3-1 (or the pseudogene TRBV3-2) with TRBJ1-2, with D uncertain. Germline assignment: CDR1 LGHDT and CDR2 YNNKEL (reference sequence). The CDR3 length is 11 residues. V gave up 1 base and J gave up 7 bases, with 4 bases separating them. Here the CDR3 DNA reads TGTGCCAGCAGCCAAGGGGTTGGCTACACCTTC. Its translation is CASSQGVGYTF.

The chain uses TRBV28 and TRBJ1-2; no reliable D call. The CDR3 is 12 amino acids. The germline V and J ends were trimmed by 5 bases and 4 bases, with 8 bases remaining between them. CDR1 is MDHEN, CDR2 SYDVKM, per germline. The CDR3 loop is CASSTQRYGYTF. The CDR3 region has the DNA TGTGCCAGCAGTACACAGCGCTATGGCTACACCTTC.